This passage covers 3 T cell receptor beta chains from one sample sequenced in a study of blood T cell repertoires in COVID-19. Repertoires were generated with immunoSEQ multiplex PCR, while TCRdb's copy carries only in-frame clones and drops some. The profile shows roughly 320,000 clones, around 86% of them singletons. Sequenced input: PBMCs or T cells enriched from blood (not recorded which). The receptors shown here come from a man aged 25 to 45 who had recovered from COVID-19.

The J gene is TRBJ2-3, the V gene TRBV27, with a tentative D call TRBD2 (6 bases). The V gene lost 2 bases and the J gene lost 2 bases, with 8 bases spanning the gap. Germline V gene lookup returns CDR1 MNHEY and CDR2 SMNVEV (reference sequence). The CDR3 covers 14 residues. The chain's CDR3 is CASSLGTATDTQYF. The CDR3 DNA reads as TGTGCCAGCAGTTTAGGGACTGCCACAGATACGCAGTATTTT.

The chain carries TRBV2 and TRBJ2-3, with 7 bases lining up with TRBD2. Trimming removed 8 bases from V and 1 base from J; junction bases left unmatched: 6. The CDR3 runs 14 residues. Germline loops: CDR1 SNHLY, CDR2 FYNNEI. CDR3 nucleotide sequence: TGTGCCAGCTTTTATCTAGCGGGCACAGATACGCAGTATTTT. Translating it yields CASFYLAGTDTQYF.

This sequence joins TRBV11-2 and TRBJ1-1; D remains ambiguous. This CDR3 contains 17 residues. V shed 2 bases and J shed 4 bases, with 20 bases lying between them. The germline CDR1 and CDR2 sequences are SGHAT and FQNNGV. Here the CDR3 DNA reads TGTGCCAGCAGCTTAACCTTGAGGGCAGGTGGTTTCACTGAAGCTTTCTTT. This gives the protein CASSLTLRAGGFTEAFF.